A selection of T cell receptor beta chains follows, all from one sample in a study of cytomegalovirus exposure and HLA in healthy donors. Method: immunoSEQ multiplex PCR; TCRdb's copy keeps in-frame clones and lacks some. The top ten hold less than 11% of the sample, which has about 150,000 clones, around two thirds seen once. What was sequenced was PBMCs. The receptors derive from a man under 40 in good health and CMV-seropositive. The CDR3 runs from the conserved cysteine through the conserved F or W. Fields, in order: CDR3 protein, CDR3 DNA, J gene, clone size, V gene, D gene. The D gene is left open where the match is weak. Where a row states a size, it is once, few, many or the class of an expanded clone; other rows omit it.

CDR3: CASSLGLAGGGREQFF
DNA: TGCGCCAGCAGCTTGGGCTTAGCGGGAGGAGGGCGTGAGCAGTTCTTC
J: TRBJ2-1
size: -
V: TRBV5-1
D: TRBD2

CDR3: CASSTPGGGQNIQYF
DNA: TGTGCCAGCAGTACTCCGGGAGGGGGACAAAACATTCAGTACTTC
J: TRBJ2-4
size: -
V: TRBV27
D: TRBD2

CDR3: CASSWTGTRSSYNEQFF
DNA: TGTGCCAGCAGTTGGACCGGGACTAGAAGCTCCTACAATGAGCAGTTCTTC
J: TRBJ2-1
size: -
V: TRBV27
D: TRBD2

CDR3: CASSPGTGVQPQHF
DNA: TGTGCCAGCAGTCCGGGGACAGGGGTTCAGCCCCAGCATTTT
J: TRBJ1-5
size: -
V: TRBV27
D: TRBD1

CDR3: CASSLTGGPQHF
DNA: TGTGCCAGCAGTTTGACAGGCGGCCCCCAGCATTTT
J: TRBJ1-5
size: few
V: TRBV28
D: -

CDR3: CASRDRDTGELFF
DNA: TGTGCCAGCAGGGACCGAGACACCGGGGAGCTGTTTTTT
J: TRBJ2-2
size: -
V: TRBV6-4
D: -

CDR3: CASTSPGTGDNEQFF
DNA: TGTGCCAGCACCTCTCCCGGGACTGGAGACAATGAGCAGTTCTTC
J: TRBJ2-1
size: -
V: TRBV5-4
D: -

CDR3: CASSLWTGEANVLTF
DNA: TGTGCCAGCAGTTTGTGGACAGGGGAAGCCAACGTCCTGACTTTC
J: TRBJ2-6
size: few
V: TRBV28
D: TRBD1

CDR3: CAWRGGSVVWNEQFF
DNA: TGTGCCTGGAGAGGGGGTAGTGTCGTTTGGAATGAGCAGTTCTTC
J: TRBJ2-1
size: -
V: TRBV30
D: -

CDR3: CASSSPENRGGLEEYF
DNA: TGTGCCAGCAGCTCGCCCGAAAACAGGGGTGGATTGGAGGAGTACTTC
J: TRBJ2-7
size: -
V: TRBV7-9
D: TRBD1

CDR3: CASSNPGGRNTEAFF
DNA: TGCGCCAGCAGCAATCCAGGGGGCCGGAACACTGAAGCTTTCTTT
J: TRBJ1-1
size: -
V: TRBV5-1
D: TRBD1

CDR3: CASSQSIRGLNGYTF
DNA: TGCGCCAGCAGTCAATCAATCAGGGGGTTAAACGGCTACACCTTC
J: TRBJ1-2
size: -
V: TRBV23-1
D: TRBD1

CDR3: CASSKRLGDINYGYTF
DNA: TGTGCCAGCAGTAAACGTCTCGGCGACATTAACTATGGCTACACCTTC
J: TRBJ1-2
size: -
V: TRBV27
D: -

CDR3: CAIYPGGSYNEQFF
DNA: TGTGCCATCTATCCCGGAGGTTCCTACAATGAGCAGTTCTTC
J: TRBJ2-1
size: -
V: TRBV10-3
D: -

CDR3: CASSVAGGPNEQFF
DNA: TGCGCCAGCAGTGTAGCGGGAGGGCCAAATGAGCAGTTCTTC
J: TRBJ2-1
size: -
V: TRBV10-2
D: TRBD2

CDR3: CASSIIDMNNEQFF
DNA: TGCGCCAGCAGCATTATAGACATGAACAATGAGCAGTTCTTC
J: TRBJ2-1
size: -
V: TRBV5-1
D: -

CDR3: CASSYSIDSGNEQFF
DNA: TGTGCCAGCAGTTACTCGATCGACAGTGGGAATGAGCAGTTCTTC
J: TRBJ2-1
size: -
V: TRBV6-6
D: -

CDR3: CASSERDTDTQYF
DNA: TGTGCCAGCAGTGAGCGGGACACAGATACGCAGTATTTT
J: TRBJ2-3
size: many
V: TRBV6-4
D: -

CDR3: CASSLYQGQGCEAFF
DNA: TGTGCCAGCAGCTTATACCAGGGACAGGGGTGTGAAGCTTTCTTT
J: TRBJ1-1
size: -
V: TRBV11-1
D: TRBD1

CDR3: CASSDRPQLF
DNA: TGTGCCAGCAGTGACAGGCCGCAGCTCTTC
J: TRBJ2-1
size: -
V: TRBV6-1
D: -

CDR3: CASNRQGIGEAFF
DNA: TGTGCCAGCAACCGACAGGGGATAGGTGAAGCTTTCTTT
J: TRBJ1-1
size: few
V: TRBV2
D: TRBD1

CDR3: CASSPSGAAGGNTIYF
DNA: TGCGCCAGCAGCCCCAGCGGCGCCGCCGGGGGAAACACCATATATTTT
J: TRBJ1-3
size: -
V: TRBV5-1
D: -

CDR3: CASSEYILDTQYF
DNA: TGTGCCAGCAGTGAATATATTCTGGATACGCAGTATTTT
J: TRBJ2-3
size: few
V: TRBV25-1
D: -

CDR3: CAVTWGRGPGANVLTF
DNA: TGTGCCGTTACGTGGGGCAGGGGGCCTGGGGCCAACGTCCTGACTTTC
J: TRBJ2-6
size: -
V: TRBV7-9
D: TRBD1

CDR3: CASSLDAGNWNEQFF
DNA: TGTGCCAGCAGCTTAGATGCAGGGAACTGGAATGAGCAGTTCTTC
J: TRBJ2-1
size: few
V: TRBV7-3
D: -

CDR3: CASSFPTSGYEQYF
DNA: TGTGCCAGCAGCTTCCCCACTAGCGGCTACGAGCAGTACTTC
J: TRBJ2-7
size: -
V: TRBV7-2
D: TRBD2